This T cell receptor beta chain was captured in a study of T-cell reconstitution after alpha-beta-depleted transplantation in children. Study-wide results and limits: Several hundred expanded graft clones reportedly supplied alpha-beta T cells about two months after transplant. Diversity of TCRbeta at day 60 was high in some patients, arising from surviving recipient T cells and thymic progenitors. After one year, T-cell counts and TCRbeta diversity mostly came from new T cells.

This clonotype was detected ten times or more. Antigen unknown. Using unique molecular identifiers, the investigators prepared the TCRbeta library. TCRdb passed the PCR reads through MiXCR, listing each CDR3 protein once. The data show approximately 500,000 distinct CDR3 sequences, about 10% seen once. CDR3 length: 12 residues. V was trimmed by 1 base and J by 6 bases, leaving 3 bases between them. CDR1 and CDR2 (germline): MNHEY, SVGEGT. The chain combines TRBV6-2 or TRBV6-3 with TRBJ2-2; D not certain. The specimen was PBMCs, collected before TCRalphabeta/CD19-depleted stem cell transplant. This sequence originates from a child aged 2-15 years with inherited bone marrow failure, due to receive a stem cell transplant. The CDR3 DNA reads TGTGCCAGCAGTTACTTGCCCGGGGAGCTGTTTTTT. Translating gives CASSYLPGELFF.